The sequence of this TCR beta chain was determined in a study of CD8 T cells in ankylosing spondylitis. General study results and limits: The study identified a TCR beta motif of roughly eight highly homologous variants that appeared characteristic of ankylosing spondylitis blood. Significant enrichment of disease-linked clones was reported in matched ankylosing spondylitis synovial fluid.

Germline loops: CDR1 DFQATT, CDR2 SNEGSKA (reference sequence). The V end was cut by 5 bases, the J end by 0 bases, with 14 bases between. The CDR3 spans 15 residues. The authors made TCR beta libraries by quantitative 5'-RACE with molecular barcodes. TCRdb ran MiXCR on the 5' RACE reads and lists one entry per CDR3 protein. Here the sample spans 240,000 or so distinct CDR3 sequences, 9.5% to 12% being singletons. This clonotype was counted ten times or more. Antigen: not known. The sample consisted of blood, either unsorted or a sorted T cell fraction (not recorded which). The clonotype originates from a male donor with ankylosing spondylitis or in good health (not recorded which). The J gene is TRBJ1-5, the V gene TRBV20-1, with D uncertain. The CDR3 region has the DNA TGCAGTGCTGGACTCACACCGTATAGCAATCAGCCCCAGCATTTT. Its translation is CSAGLTPYSNQPQHF.